Listed here is a single T cell receptor (beta chain). The antigen is undetermined. This sample was included in a study of CD8 T cells in ankylosing spondylitis. Study results and caveats: In peripheral blood, disease-linked CD8+ clones occurred at relatively low frequencies. Typical of ankylosing spondylitis blood, it appeared, was a TCR beta motif of eight highly homologous variants.

This CDR3 contains 12 residues. Trimming left V 2 bases short and J 6 bases short, with 7 bases between. The germline gives CDR1 MNHEY, CDR2 SVGEGT. Quantitative 5'-RACE was performed with molecular barcodes, and it yielded the TCR beta libraries. Each CDR3 protein gets one entry after TCRdb re-called the 5' RACE reads with MiXCR. In the table there are around 890,000 distinct CDR3 sequences, 10% to 15% of which are singletons. The clonotype comes from a male donor with ankylosing spondylitis. This chain connects TRBV6-2 or TRBV6-3 to TRBJ1-1; D is unclear. Sequences were obtained from blood, either unsorted or a sorted T cell fraction (not recorded which). The CDR3 loop reads CASSYQVSEAFF. The CDR3 DNA follows: TGTGCCAGCAGTTACCAGGTATCTGAAGCTTTCTTT.